Sequencing of this T cell receptor beta chain was carried out in a study of blood T cell repertoires in COVID-19 (dated by TCRdb to between 2020 and 2021). Regarding the study in general: Collaborator samples came from the United States, Italy and Spain and covered acute and convalescent phases of COVID-19. The samples were drawn from the first 160 participants of the ongoing ImmuneRACE study and from 950 to 1,500 subjects provided by 6 global collaborators. The material from the prospective study consisted of cDNA or gDNA derived from T cells, B-cell-depleted T cells, or PBMCs. Deeply sampled blood TCRbeta repertoires from subjects exposed to, actively infected with, or recovered from COVID-19 were included in the dataset. The sample metadata nearly always contained a de-identified subject ID, COVID-19 status, age in years and sex. A freely available public database, intended as a resource for researchers studying the immune response to SARS-CoV-2, is where the repertoires were released. HLA class I and class II types, where available, came from metadata supplied by the sample provider rather than from assay-based typing.

The junction carries 13 bases between V and J, which are trimmed by 7 bases and 0 bases respectively. The CDR3 spans 14 residues, from the cysteine through the phenylalanine. The read is trimmed to its CDR3 DNA, 42 bases read in frame from base 1. CDR1 and CDR2 are read off the germline V gene as SNHLY and FYNNEI. The paper's findings and limits, for the study overall: The quantity of clinical and demographic metadata differed by source and by participant and was supplied without curation.

About this clone itself: Its antigen has not been determined. There are no base qualities to consult, and no much larger clone falls within one base.

TCRbeta CDR3 regions were amplified from genomic DNA by means of the immunoSEQ Assay, a bias-controlled multiplex PCR. Per the authors' processing: Nucleated cell counts per sample were estimated from amplification of reference gene primers within the assay. To quantify the absolute abundance of each unique TCRbeta CDR3 rearrangement, sequence reads were collapsed and filtered. For each sample, productive Simpson clonality was calculated as the square root of Simpson's diversity index over productive rearrangements. The immuneACCESS repertoire file appears here via TCRdb, limited to in-frame rearrangements. These files lack a portion of the clones; in checked studies, under half of the deficit traces to unresolved V genes, and the cause of the others is not known. From that table come the V and J calls and clone size; the DNA was used to work out D and trimming. The sample table holds about 70,000 clones, of which about nine tenths were seen once. The ten top clones hold about a tenth of the sample.

Each collaborating institution followed its own protocols to collect whole blood in K2EDTA tubes. Collaborator samples were shipped for TCRbeta analysis as frozen whole blood, isolated PBMCs, or DNA extracted from either sample type. The TCR sequence derives from a woman aged 18-29 years with acute or convalescent COVID-19. The sequenced material came from peripheral blood. The rearrangement combines TRBV2 with TRBJ2-7; a weak D assignment points to TRBD1 (5 bases agree). The CDR3 region reads CASKVTRVSYEQYF. The sequenced DNA: TGTGCCAGCAAGGTCACCAGGGTCTCCTACGAGCAGTACTTC.